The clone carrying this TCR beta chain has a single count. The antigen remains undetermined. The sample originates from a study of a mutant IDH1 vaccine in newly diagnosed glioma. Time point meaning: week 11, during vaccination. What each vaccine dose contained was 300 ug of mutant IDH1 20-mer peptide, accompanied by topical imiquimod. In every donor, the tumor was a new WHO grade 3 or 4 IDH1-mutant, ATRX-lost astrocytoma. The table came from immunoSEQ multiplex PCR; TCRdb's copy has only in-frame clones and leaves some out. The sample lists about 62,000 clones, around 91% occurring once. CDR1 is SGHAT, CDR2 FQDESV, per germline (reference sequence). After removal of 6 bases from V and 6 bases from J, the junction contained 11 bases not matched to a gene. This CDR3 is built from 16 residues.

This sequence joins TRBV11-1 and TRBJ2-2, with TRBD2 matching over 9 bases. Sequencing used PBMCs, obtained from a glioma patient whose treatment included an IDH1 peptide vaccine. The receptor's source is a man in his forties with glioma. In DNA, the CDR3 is TGTGCCAGCAGGGGGTTTAGCGGGAGTACGGCCGGGGAGCTGTTTTTT. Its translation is CASRGFSGSTAGELFF.